The 25 T cell receptor beta chains below were found in one sample sequenced in a study of cytomegalovirus exposure and HLA in healthy donors (dated by TCRdb to 2015 to 2018). The library was prepared using the immunoSEQ multiplex PCR assay. For the multiplex PCR, a mixture combining 60 forward primers for TCR Vbeta segments and 13 reverse primers for TCR Jbeta segments was used. The clones in this table, taken by TCRdb from immuneACCESS, are in-frame only. Not every clone is retained; where verified, under half of the shortfall comes from an unresolved V gene, and the cause of the rest is unknown. Across this sample there are around 180,000 clones, with 85% seen only once. In total, the top ten clones hold 1% of the sample. Sequencing was performed on PBMCs. The receptors originated from a boy aged 2 to 10 in good health and CMV-seronegative.

The chain is built from TRBV7-8 and TRBJ2-2; D is uncertain. Germline V gene data show CDR1 as SGHVS and CDR2 as FQNEAQ. The CDR3 spans 15 residues. V lost 5 bases and J 3 bases, leaving 13 bases between the germline ends. CDR3 sequence (DNA): TGTGCCAGCAGCCCCCAGGCACCATACACCGGGGAGCTGTTTTTT. This codes for CASSPQAPYTGELFF.

The rearrangement links TRBV5-1 to TRBJ2-6, with TRBD1 identical over 7 bases. V dropped 0 bases and J dropped 3; count of bases not matched to a gene: 12. The CDR3 loop spans 19 amino acids. Germline-derived CDR1 and CDR2 are SGHRS and YFSETQ. The CDR3 bases are TGCGCCAGCAGCTTGGGACAGGGAAATATGGGGCATGGGGCCAACGTCCTGACTTTC. This sequence encodes CASSLGQGNMGHGANVLTF.

The rearrangement links TRBV27 to TRBJ1-5, with 10 bases that match TRBD1. With V trimmed by 4 bases and J by 0 bases, 15 bases remained unmatched. CDR1 MNHEY and CDR2 SMNVEV come from the germline V gene (reference sequence). This CDR3 comprises 20 residues. The CDR3, as DNA: TGTGCCAGCAGTTCAACTCTTCCGGGACAGGGGCCTTATAGCAATCAGCCCCAGCATTTT. Translated, it gives CASSSTLPGQGPYSNQPQHF.

The rearrangement links TRBV7-2 to TRBJ2-7, with 9 bases that match TRBD2. Germline trimming cut 4 bases from V and 2 bases from J; bases unmatched to any gene: 6. Germline CDR1 reads SGHTA; CDR2 reads FQGNSA. There are 15 residues in the CDR3. Here the CDR3 reads CASSSQAGGPYEQYF. As DNA, the CDR3 is TGTGCCAGCAGCTCGCAAGCGGGAGGCCCCTACGAGCAGTACTTC.

This chain links TRBV10-2 with TRBJ1-1; D unresolved. Germline V gene lookup returns CDR1 WSHSY and CDR2 SAAADI. The V and J ends lost 10 bases and 6 bases respectively, with 15 bases between them. The CDR3 is 12 residues long. The CDR3 sequence: CATASLSPEAFF. The CDR3 nucleotides read TGCGCCACCGCTTCGCTATCCCCTGAAGCTTTCTTT.

J is TRBJ2-5 and V is TRBV6-1; no firm D call. The V end was cut by 6 bases, the J end by 5 bases, with 10 bases between. This CDR3 is built from 12 residues. CDR1 is MNHNS and CDR2 is SASEGT in the germline V gene. The CDR3 DNA sequence: TGTGCCAGCAGCCTGTCCTTCGAGACCCAGTACTTC. This gives the protein CASSLSFETQYF.

J is TRBJ2-2 and V is TRBV19, with 8 bases fitting TRBD1. V lost 7 bases, J lost 5 bases, and 15 bases stayed unmatched. Germline V gene lookup returns CDR1 LNHDA and CDR2 SQIVND (reference sequence). The CDR3 spans 17 residues. The CDR3 loop is CASNLAVRTGRTGELFF. For the CDR3, the DNA is TGTGCCAGTAACCTCGCTGTGCGGACAGGGAGGACCGGGGAGCTGTTTTTT.

The chain has TRBV13 and TRBJ2-3; perhaps TRBD2 as D (6 bases). Germline values: CDR1 PRHDT, CDR2 FYEKMQ (reference sequence). Trimming removed 1 base at V and 3 bases at J, with 8 bases between. The CDR3 has 14 residues. This CDR3 is CASSLVRGTDTQYF. CDR3 sequence (DNA): TGTGCCAGCAGCTTAGTGCGGGGTACAGATACGCAGTATTTT.

V usage is TRBV2 and J usage is TRBJ2-2; perhaps TRBD2 as D (5 bases). Trimming stripped 8 bases from V and 6 bases from J, with 7 bases between. CDR1 is SNHLY, CDR2 FYNNEI, per germline. CDR3 length: 11 amino acids. CDR3 residues: CASRGAGELFF. The CDR3 region has the DNA TGTGCCAGCCGGGGAGCCGGGGAGCTGTTTTTT.

The rearrangement uses TRBV9 and TRBJ2-1, with 11 positions matching TRBD2. Germline-derived CDR1 and CDR2 are SGDLS and YYNGEE. The CDR3 consists of 16 residues. Trimming cost V 0 bases and J 7 bases; bases outside gene matches: 6. CDR3 amino acids: CASSVASSGRLNEQFF. The CDR3 DNA reads as TGTGCCAGCAGCGTAGCTTCTAGCGGGAGGTTAAATGAGCAGTTCTTC.

The genes are TRBV10-1 and TRBJ2-3, with TRBD1 as a possible D gene (6 bases). There are 13 residues in the CDR3. In germline, CDR1 is WNHNN, CDR2 SYGVQD (reference sequence). With 6 bases removed from V and 5 bases from J, the gap between germline ends came to 12 bases. The CDR3 spells CASRDQTGDTQYF. The CDR3 coding sequence is TGCGCCAGCAGGGACCAGACAGGAGATACGCAGTATTTT.

The chain has TRBV7-9 and TRBJ2-3, with 9 positions matching TRBD2. The CDR3 sequence is 15 residues long. CDR1 and CDR2 (germline): SEHNR, FQNEAQ (reference sequence). J gave up 5 bases and V 5 bases, and 8 bases lay outside the gene matches. The CDR3 is CASSAGGGLKDTQYF. The CDR3 DNA follows: TGTGCCAGCAGCGCGGGGGGGGGACTCAAAGATACGCAGTATTTT. The full variable domain, rest sourced from reference TRBV7-9 and TRBJ2-3, is DTGVSQNPRHKITKRGQNVTFRCDPISEHNRLYWYRQTLGQGPEFLTYFQNEAQLEKSRLLSDRFSAERPKGSFSTLEIQRTEQGDSAMYLCASSAGGGLKDTQYFGPGTRLTVL.

This CDR3 is CASSLGVGLALNEQFF. The CDR3 DNA reads as TGTGCCAGCAGCTTGGGTGTGGGACTAGCGTTAAATGAGCAGTTCTTC. This sequence joins TRBV5-6 and TRBJ2-1; 10 bases fit TRBD2. Germline V gene data show CDR1 as SGHDT and CDR2 as YYEEEE. The V and J ends lost 0 bases and 7 bases, in that order; junction bases with no gene match: 7. The CDR3 totals 16 residues.

The chain employs TRBV5-1 and TRBJ2-3; 8 bases match TRBD2. The CDR3 extends over 17 amino acids. Germline V gene sequence: CDR1 SGHRS, CDR2 YFSETQ. V was pared by 1 base and J by 6 bases, with 13 bases of the junction left unmatched. CDR3 region: CASSLLFRGGVSDTQYF. The CDR3 DNA reads as TGCGCCAGCAGCTTGTTGTTTCGGGGGGGGGTCAGTGATACGCAGTATTTT.

The genes are TRBV2 and TRBJ2-3; 8 nucleotides line up with TRBD1. CDR1 SNHLY and CDR2 FYNNEI come from the germline V gene. The V segment lost 3 bases and the J segment 6 bases; nucleotides outside the gene matches: 8. This CDR3 has 15 residues. CDR3 residues: CASSDATGVWDTQYF. The CDR3 DNA reads as TGTGCCAGCAGTGACGCGACAGGGGTATGGGATACGCAGTATTTT.

The chain carries TRBV27 and TRBJ2-5, with unresolved D. The end of the DNA aligns better with TRBJ2-7, so the J call may be wrong. Germline V lookup: CDR1 MNHEY, CDR2 SMNVEV (reference sequence). The CDR3 runs to 13 residues. CDR3 nucleotides: TGTGCCAGCAGTTTCCCAGGATCCTACGAGCAGTACTTC. Translation gives CASSFPGSYEQYF.

V is TRBV4-1 and J is TRBJ2-2; 7 nucleotides align to TRBD1. V shed 3 bases, J shed 9 bases, and the junction held 10 bases outside the gene matches. The CDR3 consists of 15 residues. Germline V gives CDR1 MGHRA, CDR2 YSYEKL. The CDR3 sequence: CASSQRGLGNRELFF. In DNA, the CDR3 is TGCGCCAGCAGCCAGAGGGGGCTAGGGAACCGGGAGCTGTTTTTT.

The V and J genes are TRBV21-1 and TRBJ1-1; the table's TRBD1 call for D was not verified on the DNA. TRBV21-1 constitutes a pseudogene. The CDR3 totals 17 residues. CDR3 sequence: CASSKKGRDRGNTEAFF. The CDR3, as DNA: TGTGCCAGCAGCAAAAAGGGAAGGGACAGGGGGAACACTGAAGCTTTCTTT.

This clone was seen a handful of times. This chain connects TRBV2 to TRBJ2-7; TRBD1 might be the D (5 bases). This CDR3 spans 14 amino acids. Between the trimmed V and J ends, which lost 0 bases and 3 bases, there was a span of 9 bases. The germline V gene encodes CDR1 SNHLY and CDR2 FYNNEI. The CDR3 coding sequence is TGTGCCAGCAGTGAAGCGCGACAGCTCTACGAGCAGTACTTC. Its translation is CASSEARQLYEQYF.

V and J are TRBV19 and TRBJ2-3, with 13 nucleotides matching TRBD2. J lost 5 bases, V lost 4 bases, and 12 bases had no gene match. Germline CDR1 is LNHDA and CDR2 is SQIVND (reference sequence). The CDR3 extends over 18 amino acids. The CDR3 DNA follows: TGTGCCAGTAGTAAGGCCCCACTAGCGGGAGGGCCGGGAGATACGCAGTATTTT. It codes for CASSKAPLAGGPGDTQYF.

V and J are TRBV29-1 and TRBJ2-1, with 16 bases identical to TRBD2. Germline assignment: CDR1 SQVTM and CDR2 ANQGSEA. The CDR3 totals 19 residues. J lost 1 base, V lost 6 bases, and 12 bases had no gene match. CDR3 coding DNA: TGCAGCGTCCCCAAAGCCGGGACTAGCGGGGGGGTTTCCTACAATGAGCAGTTCTTC. Amino acids: CSVPKAGTSGGVSYNEQFF.

The CDR3 loop is CASSLSPAHAGETQYF. CDR3 DNA sequence: TGTGCCAGCAGCTTAAGTCCGGCTCACGCGGGGGAGACCCAGTACTTC. The gene calls are TRBV7-2 and TRBJ2-5; the D gene is possibly TRBD2 (6 bases). Germline V gene lookup returns CDR1 SGHTA and CDR2 FQGNSA. The germline V and J ends were trimmed by 2 bases and 5 bases, with 18 bases remaining between them. This CDR3 region has 16 residues.

This clone was detected only a few times. The chain links TRBV18 to TRBJ2-1, with a possible D match to TRBD2 (6 bases). Germline V gene sequence: CDR1 KGHSH, CDR2 LQKENI. The CDR3 extends over 17 amino acids. V lost 1 base and J 0 bases, leaving 13 bases between the germline ends. In DNA form, the CDR3 reads TGTGCCAGCTCACCACTTAGCGGAGCTTCCTCCTACAATGAGCAGTTCTTC. Protein product: CASSPLSGASSYNEQFF.

On this clone itself: The sample contains more than one DNA sequence encoding this CDR3. This chain joins TRBV6-1 and TRBJ2-1; 12 bases map to TRBD2. V trimming: 2 bases; J trimming: 7 bases; junction bases outside the gene matches: 3. The CDR3 is 15 amino acids. Germline CDR1 reads MNHNS; CDR2 reads SASEGT. The CDR3: CASSELAGGPNEQFF. DNA of the CDR3: TGTGCCAGCAGTGAACTAGCGGGAGGGCCAAATGAGCAGTTCTTC.

J is TRBJ1-5 and V is TRBV6-1; D unclear. Germline loops: CDR1 MNHNS, CDR2 SASEGT. This CDR3 contains 15 residues. V was trimmed by 2 bases and J by 0 bases, leaving 8 bases between them. The CDR3 bases are TGTGCCAGCAGTGAAAACAGCTATAGCAATCAGCCCCAGCATTTT. This translates into CASSENSYSNQPQHF.